This passage covers 28 T cell receptor beta chains from one sample sequenced in a study of control samples from healthy donors and cancer patients. Sequencing used immunoSEQ multiplex PCR; TCRdb keeps in-frame clones, though not all of them. Seen here are some 150,000 clones, 94% observed once, and the top ten hold around 14%. The specimen sequenced was blood. The receptors were gathered from a man aged 35 to 55 in good health.

V and J are TRBV24-1 and TRBJ1-2; D ambiguous. The CDR3 sequence is 13 residues long. Trimming pared 5 bases from V and 5 bases from J, leaving 11 bases between. Germline V CDR1 and CDR2: KGHDR, SFDVKD. Written as DNA, the CDR3 is TGTGCCACCAGTGTAGCGGACTATTATGGCTACACCTTC. As protein: CATSVADYYGYTF.

The chain carries TRBV6-1 and TRBJ2-7; unclear D gene. CDR1 and CDR2 from the germline V gene are MNHNS and SASEGT. V was trimmed by 1 base and J by 3 bases, leaving 10 bases between them. The CDR3 runs to 14 residues. The CDR3 region is CASSEGWSGYEQYF. The CDR3 region has the DNA TGTGCCAGCAGTGAAGGGTGGTCCGGCTACGAGCAGTACTTC.

The chain uses TRBV27 and TRBJ2-7; D is uncertain. The V end was cut by 3 bases, the J end by 2 bases, with 11 bases between. This CDR3 has 14 amino acids. CDR1 and CDR2 from the germline V gene are MNHEY and SMNVEV (reference sequence). The CDR3 coding sequence is TGTGCCAGCAGTTTGCAGGTTACCGCCTACGAGCAGTACTTC. Amino acid sequence: CASSLQVTAYEQYF.

The chain couples TRBV2 to TRBJ1-5; 10 bases fit TRBD1. From germline, CDR1 is SNHLY and CDR2 FYNNEI. The CDR3 contains 16 residues. V was clipped by 4 bases and J by 4 bases; unmatched bases: 7. The CDR3 region is CASSAGGQGRNQPQHF. The CDR3 DNA is TGTGCCAGCAGTGCGGGGGGACAGGGGAGGAATCAGCCCCAGCATTTT.

The sample holds one count of this clone. The CDR3 coding sequence is TGCGCCAGCAGCTTCCGGGAGATCTCCTACAATGAGCAGTTCTTC. It yields the protein CASSFREISYNEQFF. The chain recombines TRBV5-1 with TRBJ2-1, with D perhaps matching TRBD2 (6 bases). Trimming left V 2 bases short and J 0 bases short, with 9 bases between. The CDR3 has 15 amino acids. Germline CDR1 reads SGHRS; CDR2 reads YFSETQ.

The J gene is TRBJ1-1, the V gene TRBV7-2, with D possibly matching TRBD1 (6 bases). The CDR3 is made up of 18 amino acids. Trimming left V 1 base short and J 4 bases short, with 22 bases between. Germline V lookup: CDR1 SGHTA, CDR2 FQGNSA. The CDR3 nucleotides read TGTGCCAGCAGCTTAGTACCGGGGGCGGGCCGGGGGGTCACTGAAGCTTTCTTT. This sequence encodes CASSLVPGAGRGVTEAFF.

This clone was picked up one time. The rearrangement links TRBV18 to TRBJ1-6; D unresolved. V was clipped by 6 bases and J by 11 bases, with 17 bases between them. This CDR3 comprises 14 residues. From germline, CDR1 is KGHSH and CDR2 LQKENI. CDR3 sequence (DNA): TGTGCCAGCTCGCACCTTGACGAAGCCGCACCCCTCCACTTT. It codes for CASSHLDEAAPLHF.

This rearrangement joins TRBV4-3 to TRBJ1-5, with no clear D. Per the germline V gene, CDR1 is LGHNA and CDR2 is YSLEER. V lost 1 base, J lost 6 bases, and 10 bases lay in between. This CDR3 region has 14 residues. CDR3 in DNA: TGCGCCAGCAGCCAAGTGAAGGGAGTTCAGCCCCAGCATTTT. Translating it yields CASSQVKGVQPQHF.

This sequence joins TRBV3-1 (or the pseudogene TRBV3-2) and TRBJ1-6; D gene ambiguous. V was pared by 3 bases and J by 2 bases, with 8 bases between. CDR1 is LGHDT and CDR2 is YNNKEL in the germline V gene (reference sequence). The CDR3 covers 15 residues. The CDR3 is CASSQEGTYNSPLHF. In nucleotides, the CDR3 is TGTGCCAGCAGCCAGGAGGGAACCTATAATTCACCCCTCCACTTT.

The chain couples TRBV25-1 to TRBJ1-2, with D uncertain. The CDR3 has 16 residues. Germline CDR1 reads MGHDK; CDR2 reads SYGVNS. The V and J ends lost 1 base and 4 bases respectively, with 16 bases between them. The CDR3 region has the DNA TGTGCCAGCAGTGAATTCGGGAAAACAGACCTCTATGGCTACACCTTC. Residues: CASSEFGKTDLYGYTF.

V usage is TRBV11-2 and J usage is TRBJ2-7; weak D call: TRBD1 (6 bases). V lost 4 bases to trimming and J lost 2 bases, with 18 bases between them. The germline V gene encodes CDR1 SGHAT and CDR2 FQNNGV. This CDR3 comprises 16 residues. CDR3 loop: CASSSFTGRYPYEQYF. The CDR3, as DNA: TGTGCCAGCAGCTCCTTCACAGGGCGTTATCCCTACGAGCAGTACTTC.

J is TRBJ2-3 and V is TRBV5-5; TRBD2 is a possible D gene (6 bases). The V end was cut by 1 base, the J end by 0 bases, with 12 bases between. The CDR3 length is 16 residues. Germline loops: CDR1 SGHKS, CDR2 YYEKEE (reference sequence). The CDR3 DNA sequence: TGTGCCAGCAGCTTGATGGCGGGGACTAGCACAGATACGCAGTATTTT. Protein: CASSLMAGTSTDTQYF. Full variable domain (missing parts from reference TRBV5-5 and TRBJ2-3): DAGVTQSPTHLIKTRGQQVTLRCSPISGHKSVSWYQQVLGQGPQFIFQYYEKEERGRGNFPDRFSARQFPNYSSELNVNALLLGDSALYLCASSLMAGTSTDTQYFGPGTRLTVL.

This clone was seen just once. V and J are TRBV7-2 and TRBJ1-6; maybe TRBD1 (5 bases). The length of the CDR3 is 15 residues. CDR1 is SGHTA, CDR2 FQGNSA, per germline. V lost 1 base and J 6 bases, leaving 10 bases between the germline ends. CDR3 sequence reads: CASSLDNRFNSPLHF. Here the CDR3 DNA reads TGTGCCAGCAGCTTAGACAACAGGTTTAATTCACCCCTCCACTTT.

CDR3 protein: CASSSTMTGGFNSPLHF. CDR3 coding DNA: TGCGCCAGCAGCTCTACCATGACAGGGGGCTTTAATTCACCCCTCCACTTT. The rearrangement uses TRBV5-1 and TRBJ1-6, with 10 bases lining up with TRBD1. V trimming: 3 bases; J trimming: 6 bases; junction bases outside the gene matches: 9. Per the germline V gene, CDR1 is SGHRS and CDR2 is YFSETQ. The CDR3 covers 17 residues.

This rearrangement joins TRBV6-2 or TRBV6-3 to TRBJ2-1; 8 bases fit TRBD2. The CDR3 has 16 amino acids. Unmatched junction bases numbered 9, after V lost 0 bases and J lost 8 bases. Germline CDR1 reads MNHEY; CDR2 reads SVGEGT. The CDR3 spells CASSYSPAGGSDEQFF. DNA for the CDR3: TGTGCCAGCAGTTACTCCCCCGCGGGGGGTAGTGATGAGCAGTTCTTC.

The J gene is TRBJ1-1, the V gene TRBV27; perhaps TRBD1 as D (5 bases). The V end was cut by 4 bases, the J end by 3 bases, with 12 bases between. From germline, CDR1 is MNHEY and CDR2 SMNVEV (reference sequence). The CDR3 extends over 14 amino acids. The CDR3 here is CASSSLGGDTEAFF. The CDR3 region has the DNA TGTGCCAGCAGTTCCCTCGGGGGGGACACTGAAGCTTTCTTT.

The chain's CDR3 is CASSEPRRANEKLFF. DNA of the CDR3: TGCGCCAGCAGTGAGCCCCGGAGGGCTAATGAAAAACTGTTTTTT. The chain combines TRBV10-2 with TRBJ1-4; D is unclear. Germline V gene sequence: CDR1 WSHSY, CDR2 SAAADI. The CDR3 sequence is 15 residues long. V gave up 2 bases and J gave up 3 bases, with 10 bases separating them.

This sequence joins TRBV6-2 or TRBV6-3 and TRBJ2-7; 8 bases fit TRBD2. CDR3 size: 17 residues. The germline V gene encodes CDR1 MNHEY and CDR2 SVGEGT. V shed 6 bases, J shed 4 bases, and the junction held 17 bases outside the gene matches. The CDR3 nucleotides read TGTGCCAGCAGCGTCGGGGGGGCCGACTGGCCCCATTACGAGCAGTACTTC. Protein sequence: CASSVGGADWPHYEQYF.

This chain joins TRBV28 and TRBJ2-7; D may be TRBD1 (6 bases). The V and J ends lost 4 bases and 2 bases respectively, with 21 bases between them. This CDR3 has 17 residues. Germline loops: CDR1 MDHEN, CDR2 SYDVKM. CDR3 residues: CASSYVTRGGQTYEQYF. As DNA, the CDR3 is TGTGCCAGCAGTTACGTAACTCGTGGTGGACAGACCTACGAGCAGTACTTC. The variable domain in full, with the rest retrieved from reference TRBV28 and TRBJ2-7, is DVKVTQSSRYLVKRTGEKVFLECVQDMDHENMFWYRQDPGLGLRLIYFSYDVKMKEKGDIPEGYSVSREKKERFSLILESASTNQTSMYLCASSYVTRGGQTYEQYFGPGTRLTVT.

This rearrangement joins TRBV4-3 to TRBJ2-3; the D gene is possibly TRBD1 (5 bases). Germline CDR1 and CDR2: LGHNA and YSLEER. The CDR3 length is 17 residues. V dropped 0 bases and J dropped 1 base, with 14 bases sitting between them. CDR3 residues: CASSQENAGLGTDTQYF. The CDR3 DNA is TGCGCCAGCAGCCAAGAAAACGCAGGGTTGGGCACAGATACGCAGTATTTT.

CDR3 sequence: CASSVKGLAASDTQYF. CDR3 sequence (DNA): TGTGCCAGCAGCGTTAAGGGTCTAGCGGCCTCAGATACGCAGTATTTT. The genes are TRBV9 and TRBJ2-3, with TRBD2 matching 7 bases. The CDR3 sequence is 16 residues long. Per the germline V gene, CDR1 is SGDLS and CDR2 is YYNGEE. V was pared by 2 bases and J by 4 bases, with 10 bases of the junction left unmatched.

This clone was counted once. V and J are TRBV27 and TRBJ2-3; 10 bases map to TRBD1. The CDR3 runs to 16 residues. V dropped 2 bases and J dropped 3; count of bases not matched to a gene: 5. CDR1 and CDR2 (germline): MNHEY, SMNVEV (reference sequence). CDR3 sequence (DNA): TGTGCCAGCAGTTTACTGGACAGGGGGGGGACAGATACGCAGTATTTT. Amino acid sequence: CASSLLDRGGTDTQYF.

CDR3 in amino acids: CASSLLADTQYF. Here the CDR3 DNA reads TGTGCCAGCAGCTTACTAGCGGATACGCAGTATTTT. V is TRBV9 and J is TRBJ2-3, with 7 bases fitting TRBD2. V shed 4 bases, J shed 6 bases, and the junction held 2 bases outside the gene matches. Looked up from germline, CDR1 is SGDLS and CDR2 is YYNGEE. The CDR3 runs to 12 residues. Complete variable domain (other parts from reference TRBV9 and TRBJ2-3): DSGVTQTPKHLITATGQRVTLRCSPRSGDLSVYWYQQSLDQGLQFLIQYYNGEERAKGNILERFSAQQFPDLHSELNLSSLELGDSALYFCASSLLADTQYFGPGTRLTVL.

The CDR3, as DNA: TGTGCCAGCAGCCCCGGACAGGGGGTAACAGATACGCAGTATTTT. Translating it yields CASSPGQGVTDTQYF. J is TRBJ2-3 and V is TRBV7-2; 10 bases map to TRBD1. This CDR3 is built from 15 residues. CDR1 is SGHTA and CDR2 is FQGNSA in the germline V gene. Unmatched junction bases numbered 5, after V lost 5 bases and J lost 3 bases. Together with reference TRBV7-2 and TRBJ2-3, the CDR3 gives the full variable domain: GAGVSQSPSNKVTEKGKDVELRCDPISGHTALYWYRQSLGQGLEFLIYFQGNSAPDKSGLPSDRFSAERTGGSVSTLTIQRTQQEDSAVYLCASSPGQGVTDTQYFGPGTRLTVL.

The chain combines TRBV6-2 or TRBV6-3 with TRBJ1-1, with D possibly TRBD1 on 6 matching bases. This CDR3 has 16 residues. Germline-derived CDR1 and CDR2 are MNHEY and SVGEGT. Trimming removed 0 bases from V and 5 bases from J, with 16 bases in between. CDR3 in amino acids: CASSYSTLGAVTEAFF. CDR3 DNA: TGTGCCAGCAGTTACTCGACCCTGGGGGCTGTAACTGAAGCTTTCTTT.

The chain uses TRBV27 and TRBJ2-3; either TRBD1 or TRBD2 may fit D (5 bases each). The germline V gene encodes CDR1 MNHEY and CDR2 SMNVEV (reference sequence). V lost 6 bases, J lost 3 bases, and 13 bases lay in between. The CDR3 sequence is 14 residues long. Here the CDR3 reads CASRGTWTTDTQYF. CDR3 coding DNA: TGTGCCAGCAGGGGGACCTGGACAACAGATACGCAGTATTTT.

The CDR3 loop reads CASSFASGINTGELFF. CDR3 bases: TGCGCCAGCAGCTTCGCTAGCGGTATTAACACCGGGGAGCTGTTTTTT. The gene calls are TRBV5-1 and TRBJ2-2; TRBD2 matches 7 bases. CDR3 length equals 16 residues. CDR1 is SGHRS, CDR2 YFSETQ, per germline. V trimming: 2 bases; J trimming: 2 bases; junction bases outside the gene matches: 6.

With regard to this clone: The same CDR3 also results from other DNA sequences found in this sample. The V and J genes are TRBV4-2 and TRBJ2-7; 13 bases fit TRBD2. V was pared by 5 bases and J by 5 bases, with 6 bases of the junction left unmatched. The CDR3 spans 15 residues. Germline CDR1 LGHNA, CDR2 YNFKEQ. CDR3 region: CASSETGTSGNEQYF. The CDR3 nucleotides are TGTGCCAGCAGCGAAACCGGGACTAGCGGGAACGAGCAGTACTTC.